This TCR beta chain was recorded in a study of blood T cells in healthy people across ages. Germline CDR1 LGHDT, CDR2 YNNKEL (reference sequence). This CDR3 has 14 residues. The V and J ends lost 0 bases and 14 bases respectively, with 18 bases between them. The study's findings and limits: Both higher diversity and more naive CD4+ cells marked long-lived donors when set against aged donors.

A note on this clonotype: The antigen is unknown.

Primers used in a second PCR of roughly 6 to 11 cycles were a sample-barcoded 5' primer and a J-beta primer mix. The template-switch adaptor, which had 12 random nucleotides, put a tag on each cDNA molecule. From each sample, at least 2.5 million paired-end reads containing CDR3 were obtained. A single record per CDR3 protein comes from TCRdb applying MiXCR to the 5' RACE reads. The sample comprises fewer than 950,000 distinct CDR3 sequences, roughly 53% of which are singletons, and about 42% rests with the top ten. The sample consisted of blood. The chain links TRBV3-1 to TRBJ2-3; perhaps TRBD1 as D (6 bases). This TCR was sampled from a man of 80 years or more in good health. The CDR3 loop is CASSQDRRGFAAYF. In nucleotides, the CDR3 is TGTGCCAGCAGCCAAGACCGAAGGGGGTTCGCCGCGTATTTT.